The 9 T cell receptor beta chains below were found in one sample sequenced in a study of CD8 T cells in ankylosing spondylitis. In TCRdb, the 5' RACE reads were re-called with MiXCR into one record per CDR3 protein. The sample contains some 120,000 distinct CDR3 sequences, approximately 15% of which appear only once. The material sequenced was blood, either unsorted or a sorted T cell fraction (not recorded which). These receptor sequences come from a female donor with ankylosing spondylitis or in good health (not recorded which).

V usage is TRBV12-3 or TRBV12-4 and J usage is TRBJ2-3; the D gene could be TRBD1 or TRBD2 (5 bases each). V lost 1 base and J 5 bases, leaving 7 bases between the germline ends. The CDR3 extends over 13 amino acids. The CDR3 DNA reads as TGTGCCAGCAGTTTAGGGGGGAAAGATACGCAGTATTTT. It translates to CASSLGGKDTQYF.

In its sample, this clonotype was seen a few times. The CDR3 nucleotides are TGCGCCAGCAGCTCCAGGGGGGGAGAAGCTTTCTTT. Its protein product is CASSSRGGEAFF. The chain uses TRBV5-1 and TRBJ1-1; TRBD1 agrees at 7 bases. This CDR3 contains 12 residues. Germline V gene sequence: CDR1 SGHRS, CDR2 YFSETQ. The V and J ends lost 3 bases and 8 bases, in that order; junction bases with no gene match: 4.

This clonotype showed up just a few times. This sequence joins TRBV5-4 and TRBJ2-1; D ambiguous. The CDR3 length is 17 residues. V shed 0 bases and J shed 5 bases, with 18 bases lying between them. The germline gives CDR1 SGHNT, CDR2 YYREEE (reference sequence). CDR3 coding DNA: TGTGCCAGCAGCTTGGCCCAGACGCAGGTTCGGGACAATGAGCAGTTCTTC. It yields the protein CASSLAQTQVRDNEQFF. Filled out from reference TRBV5-4 and TRBJ2-1, the complete variable domain reads ETGVTQSPTHLIKTRGQQVTLRCSSQSGHNTVSWYQQALGQGPQFIFQYYREEENGRGNFPPRFSGLQFPNYSSELNVNALELDDSALYLCASSLAQTQVRDNEQFFGPGTRLTVL.

The chain has TRBV29-1 and TRBJ2-1, with TRBD2 matching over 11 bases. The CDR3 loop spans 18 amino acids. V was pared by 7 bases and J by 1 base, with 15 bases of the junction left unmatched. Germline CDR1 and CDR2: SQVTM and ANQGSEA. CDR3 nucleotides: TGCAGCGCAACCAAACCTGGGGCTAGCGGGGGGTCCTACAATGAGCAGTTCTTC. Amino acids: CSATKPGASGGSYNEQFF.

This clonotype has a count of ten or more. This sequence joins TRBV7-3 and TRBJ2-1; perhaps TRBD2 as D (6 bases). Germline assignment: CDR1 SGHTA and CDR2 FQGTGA. The CDR3 loop spans 17 amino acids. V gave up 4 bases and J gave up 3 bases, with 19 bases separating them. In DNA, the CDR3 is TGTGCCAGCAGCTCCGTCAGCGGGTCCGCCAACTACAATGAGCAGTTCTTC. Its translation: CASSSVSGSANYNEQFF.

This sequence joins TRBV7-6 and TRBJ2-3; 12 nucleotides agree with TRBD2. The CDR3 is 17 amino acids. V trimming: 1 base; J trimming: 3 bases; junction bases outside the gene matches: 5. From germline, CDR1 is SGHVS and CDR2 FNYEAQ. The CDR3: CASSLGPGTSGTDTQYF. CDR3 DNA sequence: TGTGCCAGCAGCTTAGGACCTGGGACTAGCGGGACAGATACGCAGTATTTT.

This clonotype was recorded only once. The chain employs TRBV19 and TRBJ1-2, with D hard to call. The CDR3 runs to 14 residues. Trimming stripped 4 bases from V and 8 bases from J, with 17 bases between. Germline V gene lookup returns CDR1 LNHDA and CDR2 SQIVND (reference sequence). Here the CDR3 reads CASSTDRTPGGYTF. The CDR3 DNA sequence: TGTGCCAGTAGTACGGACCGGACCCCGGGAGGCTACACCTTC.

This chain joins TRBV7-3 and TRBJ2-6, with D perhaps given as TRBD1 or TRBD2 (6 bases each). Germline CDR1 and CDR2: SGHTA and FQGTGA. The CDR3 length is 18 residues. V dropped 5 bases and J dropped 0 bases, with 17 bases sitting between them. The CDR3 loop reads CASSPEGVRYSGANVLTF. CDR3 in DNA: TGTGCCAGCAGCCCGGAGGGGGTTCGCTACTCTGGGGCCAACGTCCTGACTTTC.

The chain employs TRBV20-1 and TRBJ2-7, with D possibly TRBD2 on 7 matching bases. The CDR3 is 11 amino acids. Germline values: CDR1 DFQATT, CDR2 SNEGSKA (reference sequence). V was trimmed by 6 bases and J by 6 bases, leaving 12 bases between them. The CDR3 protein is CSAHREGEQYF. The CDR3 DNA is TGCAGTGCCCACAGGGAGGGCGAGCAGTACTTC.